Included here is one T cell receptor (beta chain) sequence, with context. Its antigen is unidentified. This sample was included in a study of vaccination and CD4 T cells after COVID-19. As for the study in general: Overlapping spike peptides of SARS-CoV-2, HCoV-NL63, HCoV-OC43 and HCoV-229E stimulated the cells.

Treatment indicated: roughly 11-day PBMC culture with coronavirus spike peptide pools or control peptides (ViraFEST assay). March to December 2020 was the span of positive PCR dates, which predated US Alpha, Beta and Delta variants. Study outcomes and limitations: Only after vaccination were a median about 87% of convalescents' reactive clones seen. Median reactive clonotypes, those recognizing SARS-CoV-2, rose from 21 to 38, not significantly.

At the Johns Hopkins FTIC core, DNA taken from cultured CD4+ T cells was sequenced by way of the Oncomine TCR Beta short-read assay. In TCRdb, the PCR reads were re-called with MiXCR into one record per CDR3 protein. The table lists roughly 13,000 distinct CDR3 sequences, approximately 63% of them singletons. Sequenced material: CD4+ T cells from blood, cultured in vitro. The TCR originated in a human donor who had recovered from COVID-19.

DNA for the CDR3: TGTGCCAGCAGTTCCCCCCCGGTCGCCGAGCAGTACTTC. Translated: CASSSPPVAEQYF. J is TRBJ2-7 and V is TRBV6-5; D is unclear. Per the germline V gene, CDR1 is MNHEY and CDR2 is SVGAGI. The germline V and J ends were trimmed by 4 bases and 6 bases, with 13 bases remaining between them. This CDR3 region has 13 residues.